This paragraph covers one T cell receptor (beta chain) sequence. Its antigen is undetermined. The data stem from a study of OX40 agonist ivuxolimab in advanced cancers. Study-level background: Patients took ivuxolimab, an agonistic anti-OX40 (CD134) antibody. Dose-escalation patients had hepatocellular carcinoma, melanoma, renal cell or head and neck cancer.

Study-wide results and limits: Averaging showed that CD8+ T cells had more expanded clones than CD4+ did.

Germline V gene data show CDR1 as SGHRS and CDR2 as YFSETQ. The length of the CDR3 is 14 residues. Trimming removed 2 bases at V and 0 bases at J, with 7 bases between. Libraries were prepared by immunoSEQ multiplex PCR; TCRdb keeps only in-frame clonotypes and omits some of them. The sample lists just under 65,000 clones; 84% were seen once. The clonotype comes from an adult with an advanced solid tumor such as melanoma, head and neck, liver or kidney cancer. The input for sequencing was CD4+ or CD8+ T cells sorted from blood, taken in a trial of the OX40 agonist ivuxolimab. The chain has TRBV5-1 and TRBJ2-3; tentative D call: TRBD1 (6 bases). The CDR3 region has the DNA TGCGCCAGCAGCTTCCAGGGGAGCACAGATACGCAGTATTTT. Translating it yields CASSFQGSTDTQYF. Based on the CDR3 plus reference TRBV5-1 and TRBJ2-3, the full variable domain is KAGVTQTPRYLIKTRGQQVTLSCSPISGHRSVSWYQQTPGQGLQFLFEYFSETQRNKGNFPGRFSGRQFSNSRSEMNVSTLELGDSALYLCASSFQGSTDTQYFGPGTRLTVL.